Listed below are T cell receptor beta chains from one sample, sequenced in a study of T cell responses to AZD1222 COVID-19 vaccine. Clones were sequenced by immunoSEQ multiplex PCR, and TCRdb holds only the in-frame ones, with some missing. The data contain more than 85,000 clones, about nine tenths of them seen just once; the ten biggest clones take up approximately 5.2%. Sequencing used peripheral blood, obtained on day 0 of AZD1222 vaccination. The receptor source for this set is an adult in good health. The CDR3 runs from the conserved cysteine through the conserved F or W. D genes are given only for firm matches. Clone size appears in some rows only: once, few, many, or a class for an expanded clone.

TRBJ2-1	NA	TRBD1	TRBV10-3	CAISKGQGSYNEQFF	TGTGCCATCAGCAAGGGACAGGGGTCCTACAATGAGCAGTTCTTC
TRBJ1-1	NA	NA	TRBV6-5	CASSYAGGGTEAFF	TGTGCCAGCAGTTACGCGGGGGGAGGCACTGAAGCTTTCTTT
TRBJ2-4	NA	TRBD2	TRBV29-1	CSVVGARGGTNIQYF	TGCAGCGTTGTGGGGGCTCGGGGGGGCACGAACATTCAGTACTTC
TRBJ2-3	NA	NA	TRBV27	CASSPAGRAGTDTQYF	TGTGCCAGCAGTCCCGCAGGGCGGGCGGGCACAGATACGCAGTATTTT
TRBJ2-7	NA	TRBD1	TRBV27	CASSLSIRDRRYEQYF	TGTGCCAGCAGTTTATCGATCCGGGACAGGAGGTACGAGCAGTACTTC
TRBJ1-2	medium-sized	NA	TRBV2	CASSERGDSYGYTF	TGTGCCAGCAGTGAACGGGGGGATAGCTATGGCTACACCTTC
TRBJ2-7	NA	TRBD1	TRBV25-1	CASSESRQGAYYEQYF	TGTGCCAGCAGTGAATCTCGGCAGGGGGCCTACTACGAGCAGTACTTC
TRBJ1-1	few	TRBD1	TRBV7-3	CASSLDRGRGNTEAFF	TGTGCCAGCAGCTTAGACAGGGGGAGAGGGAACACTGAAGCTTTCTTT
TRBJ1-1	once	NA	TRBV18	CASSGGFPTEAFF	TGTGCCAGCTCAGGGGGGTTCCCAACTGAAGCTTTCTTT
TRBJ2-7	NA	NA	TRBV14	CASSHRVGSYEQYF	TGTGCCAGCAGCCATCGAGTGGGGTCCTACGAGCAGTACTTC
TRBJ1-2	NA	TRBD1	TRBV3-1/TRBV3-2	CASSQRDRGDGYTF	TGTGCCAGCAGCCAGAGGGACAGGGGGGATGGCTACACCTTC
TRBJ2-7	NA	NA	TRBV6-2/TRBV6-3	CASSYIIGEQYF	TGTGCCAGCAGTTACATCATCGGCGAGCAGTACTTC
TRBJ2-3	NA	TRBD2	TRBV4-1	CASSWGRLAGARDTQYF	TGCGCCAGCAGCTGGGGAAGACTAGCGGGTGCCCGGGATACGCAGTATTTT
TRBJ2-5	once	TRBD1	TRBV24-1	CATSDPTDRGRETQYF	TGTGCCACCAGTGACCCGACGGACAGGGGGCGGGAGACCCAGTACTTC
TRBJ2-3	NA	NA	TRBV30	CALQVGSTDTQYF	TGTGCCTTACAGGTAGGGTCGACAGATACGCAGTATTTT
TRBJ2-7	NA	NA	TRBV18	CASSPRQGTYEQYF	TGTGCCAGCTCACCCCGCCAGGGCACGTACGAGCAGTACTTC
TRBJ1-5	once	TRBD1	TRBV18	CASSPPWDREYQPQHF	TGTGCCAGCTCACCACCCTGGGACAGGGAGTACCAGCCCCAGCATTTT
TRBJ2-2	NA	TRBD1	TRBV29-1	CSVTGVYTGELFF	TGCAGCGTCACAGGGGTATACACCGGGGAGCTGTTTTTT
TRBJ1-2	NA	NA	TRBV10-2	CASNSGGLLGYTF	TGCGCCAGCAATTCGGGGGGACTACTAGGCTACACCTTC
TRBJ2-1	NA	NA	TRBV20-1	CSARDNEQFF	TGCAGTGCTAGGGACAATGAGCAGTTCTTC
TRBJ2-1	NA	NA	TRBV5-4	CASSPPGPGEQFF	TGTGCCAGCAGCCCTCCGGGGCCGGGCGAGCAGTTCTTC
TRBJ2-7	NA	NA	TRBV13	CASSSQYSPLEPYEQYF	TGTGCCAGCAGCTCGCAATACAGCCCACTCGAACCCTACGAGCAGTACTTC
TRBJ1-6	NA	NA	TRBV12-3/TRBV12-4	CASCREYNSPLHF	TGTGCCAGCTGTCGGGAATATAATTCACCCCTCCACTTT
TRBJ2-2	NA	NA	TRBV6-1	CASSELDGTGELFF	TGTGCCAGCAGTGAATTAGATGGCACCGGGGAGCTGTTTTTT
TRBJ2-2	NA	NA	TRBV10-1	CASSQQGLQNTGELFF	TGCGCCAGCAGTCAACAGGGACTCCAGAACACCGGGGAGCTGTTTTTT
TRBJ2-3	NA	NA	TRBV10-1	CASSLPTGGERTDTQYF	TGCGCCAGCAGTCTACCCACAGGGGGGGAGCGCACAGATACGCAGTATTTT
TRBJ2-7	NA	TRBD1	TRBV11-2	CASSLGDRREQYF	TGTGCCAGCAGCTTAGGGGACAGGCGCGAGCAGTACTTC